This T cell receptor beta chain originates from a study of graft-versus-host responses after intestinal transplantation. At the level of the study: Grafts were multivisceral, liver-intestinal, or isolated intestinal. For two to three years after anti-thymocyte globulin induction, all recipients took tacrolimus and steroids.

This clone has more than one count but fewer than ten. The target antigen is unknown. Sequencing was performed with immunoSEQ multiplex PCR; in TCRdb, only in-frame clones are kept and a portion is missing. The table includes some 100,000 clones, over 75% detected once. The V end was cut by 5 bases, the J end by 4 bases, with 5 bases between. This CDR3 region has 11 residues. The germline CDR1 and CDR2 sequences are MDHEN and SYDVKM. The chain links TRBV28 to TRBJ1-2; the D gene is possibly TRBD1 (5 bases). The clonotype was recovered from a human donor who was the organ donor for an intestinal transplant. The sequenced sample was unstimulated CD4+ T cells sorted from spleen or lymph node cells, obtained before transplant. As DNA, the CDR3 is TGTGCCAGCAGTGACAGCTATGGCTACACCTTC. It yields the protein CASSDSYGYTF.